This TCR beta chain was obtained from a study of PD-L1 blockade in urothelial cancer. Study summary: Bladder-origin urothelial cancer in males covered about 90% of the roughly 30 patients. Enrolled patients had been treated previously with 0 to 3 chemotherapy regimens.

Time point given: peripheral blood 6 weeks after treatment start. It was locally advanced or metastatic urothelial carcinoma that patients had. The CDR3 is 13 amino acids. Germline CDR1 reads MNHNS; CDR2 reads SASEGT. Unmatched junction bases numbered 7, after V lost 7 bases and J lost 5 bases. This clone came up once. The table came from immunoSEQ multiplex PCR; TCRdb's copy has only in-frame clones and leaves some out. The data show about 91,000 clones, roughly 85% seen once. The sequencing used PBMCs, collected around atezolizumab (anti-PD-L1) treatment. V is TRBV6-1 and J is TRBJ2-7; the match to TRBD1 covers 8 bases. The sequence came from a man in his 70s with urothelial cancer. CDR3 sequence reads: CASMWTGSDEQYF. CDR3 coding DNA: TGTGCCAGCATGTGGACAGGGTCCGACGAGCAGTACTTC.